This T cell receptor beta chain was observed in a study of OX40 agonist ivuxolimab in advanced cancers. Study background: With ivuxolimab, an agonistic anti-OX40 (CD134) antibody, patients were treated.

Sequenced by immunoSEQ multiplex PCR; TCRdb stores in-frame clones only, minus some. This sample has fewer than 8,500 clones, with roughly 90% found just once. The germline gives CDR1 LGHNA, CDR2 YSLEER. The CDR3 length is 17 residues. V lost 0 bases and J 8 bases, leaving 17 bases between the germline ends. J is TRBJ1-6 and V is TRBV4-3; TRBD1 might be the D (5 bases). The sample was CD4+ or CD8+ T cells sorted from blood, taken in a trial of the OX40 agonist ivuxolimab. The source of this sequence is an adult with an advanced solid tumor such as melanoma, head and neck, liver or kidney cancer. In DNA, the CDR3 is TGCGCCAGCAGCCAAGAACCCCGGGGGTTAGTGCATTCACCCCTCCACTTT. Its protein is CASSQEPRGLVHSPLHF.